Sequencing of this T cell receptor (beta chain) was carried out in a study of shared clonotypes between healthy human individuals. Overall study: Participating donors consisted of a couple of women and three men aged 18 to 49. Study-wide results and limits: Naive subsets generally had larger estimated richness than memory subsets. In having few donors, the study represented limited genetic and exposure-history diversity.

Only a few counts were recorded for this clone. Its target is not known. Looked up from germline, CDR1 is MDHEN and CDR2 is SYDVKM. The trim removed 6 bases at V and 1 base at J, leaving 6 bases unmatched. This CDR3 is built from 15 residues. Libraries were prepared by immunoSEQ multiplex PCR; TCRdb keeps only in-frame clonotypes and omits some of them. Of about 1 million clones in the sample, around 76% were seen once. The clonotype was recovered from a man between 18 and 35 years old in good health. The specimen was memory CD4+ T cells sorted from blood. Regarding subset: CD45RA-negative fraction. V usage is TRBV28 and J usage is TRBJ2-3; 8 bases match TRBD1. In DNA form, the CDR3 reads TGTGCCAGCAGAGTGCAGGGGGCAGGCACAGATACGCAGTATTTT. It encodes CASRVQGAGTDTQYF.